This T cell receptor beta chain was recorded in a study of chemoradiotherapy in HPV16-positive cancers (dated by TCRdb to 2022 to 2024). With respect to the entire study: Functional T-cell assays on cells from two HPV16-positive patients defined candidate HPV-specific T-cell clones and common TCR motifs. Whether T-cell immunity against the HPV oncoproteins E6 and E7 changes during chemoradiotherapy and whether survival is affected by this immunity were examined in the study. The candidate HPV-specific TCRs and motifs were subsequently tracked in TCR repertoires obtained from about 79 patients with HPV-related cancers.

Repertoires were sampled repeatedly over the course of chemoradiotherapy, so clonal expansion could be followed in the tumor microenvironment. The library was prepared using the immunoSEQ multiplex PCR assay. The table comes from immuneACCESS by way of TCRdb, which keeps in-frame sequences with V and J called. Part of the clones is missing from these tables; in studies checked, under half for an unresolved V gene and the rest for unknown reasons. The sample table contains under 15,000 clones; only one count was recorded for roughly 88% of them. The ten top clones hold about 2.4% of the sample. Comments on this clone: Its target antigen remains unknown. Base qualities are not provided; no much larger clone lies one nucleotide away.

Summary of the overall study and its limitations: Improved recurrence-free survival in HPV16-positive patients was associated with expansion of HPV-responsive T cells during chemoradiotherapy. The survival association was reported for HPV16-positive patients, and the functional definition of HPV-specific T cells was derived from only two HPV16-positive patients. Expansion of candidate HPV-specific clones and E7-related TCR motifs was observed in the tumor microenvironment during treatment, whereas no such expansion was observed for non-HPV-specific T cells.

The TCR sequence derives from a human donor with HPV-associated anogenital cancer. The sample was blood, taken from a patient who underwent chemoradiotherapy.

The DNA sequence is as follows: TGTGCCAGCAGCTTGGAGGGGGTCCGTGAAAAACTGTTTTTT. The encoded protein is CASSLEGVREKLFF. Recombination joined TRBV5-5 with TRBJ1-4, with TRBD1 as a weak D call on 6 bases. Relative to germline, V is 0 bases shorter and J is 7 bases shorter, with 10 bases between their ends. From the germline V gene (reference sequence), CDR1 is SGHKS and CDR2 is YYEKEE. The CDR3 starts with the cysteine, ends with the phenylalanine, and has 14 residues. The entry retains the CDR3 DNA only, 42 bases that are in frame from base 1.